This T cell receptor (beta chain) was profiled in a study of blood T cells in healthy people across ages. Study findings and constraints: Higher diversity and more naive CD4+ cells were features of long-lived donors, compared to aged donors.

Combining a sample-barcoded 5' primer with a J-beta primer mix, a second PCR ran for about 7 to 11 cycles. In TCRdb, the 5' RACE reads were re-called with MiXCR into one record per CDR3 protein. The sample carries nearly 800,000 distinct CDR3 sequences, about 61% recorded once. The authors isolated at least 6.5 million PBMCs per sample. There are 13 residues in the CDR3. V lost 6 bases, J lost 3 bases, and 14 bases lay in between. Germline CDR1 reads SQVTM; CDR2 reads ANQGSEA. About this clonotype itself: What it binds is not known.

The chain couples TRBV29-1 to TRBJ1-1, with D possibly being TRBD1 (6 bases). Source material: blood. The sequence was collected from a man aged 35 to 55 in good health. Written as DNA, the CDR3 is TGCAGCGTAGTAACAGGGCTGGACACTGAAGCTTTCTTT. Its protein is CSVVTGLDTEAFF.